The 8 T cell receptor beta chains in this list originate from one sample, sequenced in a study of blood T cell repertoires in COVID-19. The assay was immunoSEQ multiplex PCR, and TCRdb's table has in-frame clones only and misses some. The profile shows 310,000 or so clones, approximately 86% of them singletons. Sequencing used peripheral blood. All receptors derive from a woman aged 30 to 39 who had recovered from COVID-19.

J is TRBJ2-7 and V is TRBV6-6; D might be TRBD1 (5 bases). The germline gives CDR1 MNHNY, CDR2 SVGAGI (reference sequence). Trimming cost V 5 bases and J 0 bases, with 14 bases left between them. The CDR3 totals 15 residues. CDR3 region: CASSKDTSSSYEQYF. The CDR3 DNA sequence: TGTGCCAGCAGTAAGGACACCTCGAGCTCCTACGAGCAGTACTTC.

This sequence joins TRBV27 and TRBJ2-1, with TRBD2 identical over 11 bases. In germline, CDR1 is MNHEY, CDR2 SMNVEV (reference sequence). After removal of 6 bases from V and 6 bases from J, the junction contained 4 bases not matched to a gene. There are 14 residues in the CDR3. The CDR3, as DNA: TGTGCCAGCAGGCTAGCGGGAGGTCGCAATGAGCAGTTCTTC. Residues: CASRLAGGRNEQFF.

A few counts support this clone. This chain uses TRBV12-3 or TRBV12-4 with TRBJ2-1; TRBD2 might be the D (6 bases). The CDR3 runs to 13 residues. V dropped 10 bases and J dropped 2 bases, with 12 bases sitting between them. CDR3 nucleotides: TGTGCCACCGGAGGGACTCCCTACAATGAGCAGTTCTTC. Its translation: CATGGTPYNEQFF.

The chain carries TRBV6-5 and TRBJ2-1, with D perhaps TRBD2 (5 bases). V lost 4 bases and J lost 0, with 10 bases in between. CDR1 and CDR2 from the germline V gene are MNHEY and SVGAGI. The CDR3 has 15 residues. The CDR3 loop is CASSFSGSSYNEQFF. CDR3 bases: TGTGCCAGCAGTTTTTCGGGGAGCTCCTACAATGAGCAGTTCTTC.

The table lists this clone with a few counts. V is TRBV4-2 and J is TRBJ2-7, with 7 bases identical to TRBD2. CDR1 and CDR2 from the germline V gene are LGHNA and YNFKEQ. Trimming at V came to 1 base and at J to 0 bases, leaving 3 bases not matched to a gene. The CDR3 has 15 amino acids. CDR3 bases: TGTGCCAGCAGCCAAGTTCTAGCGGTCTCCTACGAGCAGTACTTC. It specifies CASSQVLAVSYEQYF.

This clone was seen a few times. This chain connects TRBV5-4 to TRBJ1-3; D is perhaps TRBD1 (5 bases). Germline V lookup: CDR1 SGHNT, CDR2 YYREEE (reference sequence). The CDR3 loop spans 15 amino acids. The ends were cut back, 4 bases at V and 3 bases at J, with 14 bases in the middle. The CDR3 loop reads CASSRQGGGGNTIYF. The CDR3 DNA is TGTGCCAGCAGCCGCCAGGGAGGAGGTGGAAACACCATATATTTT.

This chain joins TRBV9 and TRBJ2-2; the D is unclear. The CDR3 length is 13 residues. Germline V gene sequence: CDR1 SGDLS, CDR2 YYNGEE. V was pared by 0 bases and J by 4 bases, with 4 bases between. The DNA for the CDR3 is TGTGCCAGCAGCGTAGCGCGCACCGGGGAGCTGTTTTTT. This sequence encodes CASSVARTGELFF.

This clone was seen a few times. The chain employs TRBV5-4 and TRBJ1-4, with TRBD1 matching 9 bases. CDR1 and CDR2 (germline): SGHNT, YYREEE (reference sequence). This CDR3 has 14 amino acids. J was trimmed by 6 bases and V by 2 bases; bases with no gene match: 2. The CDR3 sequence: CASSLWTGDEKLFF. The CDR3, as DNA: TGTGCCAGCAGCTTATGGACAGGGGATGAAAAACTGTTTTTT. The full variable domain, with the rest looked up from reference TRBV5-4 and TRBJ1-4, is ETGVTQSPTHLIKTRGQQVTLRCSSQSGHNTVSWYQQALGQGPQFIFQYYREEENGRGNFPPRFSGLQFPNYSSELNVNALELDDSALYLCASSLWTGDEKLFFGSGTQLSVL.